The entry that follows covers one TCR beta chain sequence. The antigen remains undetermined. The record originates from a study of cytomegalovirus exposure and HLA in healthy donors. With 60 Vbeta and 13 Jbeta primers, the PCR was carried out. Data came from immunoSEQ multiplex PCR; TCRdb stores just in-frame clones and leaves some out. Among about 200,000 clones listed, 82% were seen once. Overall study findings and caveats: Later, an analysis found that common viral pathogens appeared to be linked with several of the most significant clusters.

Germline V gene lookup returns CDR1 MNHEY and CDR2 SVGAGI. The V and J ends lost 8 bases and 4 bases, in that order; junction bases with no gene match: 9. This CDR3 has 15 amino acids. The chain joins TRBV6-5 to TRBJ2-1, with 9 bases that match TRBD2. Sequencing input: PBMCs. The receptor was derived from a woman aged 18-29 years in good health and CMV-seronegative. Here the CDR3 DNA reads TGTGCCAGCCGCAGTCGGCTAGCGGGATACAATGAGCAGTTCTTC. This translates into CASRSRLAGYNEQFF.